This T cell receptor beta chain emerged from a study of T cell repertoires in cytomegalovirus infection. Study as a whole: Well-studied HLA-B-restricted CMV epitopes were used in the study alongside recently identified HLA-C-restricted ones. Based on public TCR beta signatures, there were indications of CMV infection and of a matching HLA type.

Concerning this clonotype: Its antigen is currently unknown.

The CDR3 consists of 13 residues. The ends lost 11 bases at V and 3 bases at J; junction bases unmatched: 8. The germline V gene encodes CDR1 SEHNR and CDR2 FQNEAQ (reference sequence). The study, taken as a whole, reports: The ex vivo response was dominated by HLA-C-restricted CMV-specific TCR beta clonotypes. Carriage of CMV together with the relevant HLA was identifiable through cumulative public TCR beta family frequency.

MiXCR was run by TCRdb on the reads, yielding one entry per CDR3 protein. The table has 830,000 or so distinct CDR3 sequences, approximately 30% seen once; the top ten hold around 12%. This material consisted of cultured CD8+ T cells from PBMCs, taken from culture after CMV antigen stimulation. The TCR was taken from a human donor in good health (CMV status not recorded). Some clones in this sample may be carry-over from other donors' samples. The chain joins TRBV7-9 to TRBJ2-3, with TRBD1 matching 7 bases. The CDR3 spells CAGTGDITDTQYF. The CDR3 nucleotides are TGTGCCGGTACAGGGGATATTACAGATACGCAGTATTTT.